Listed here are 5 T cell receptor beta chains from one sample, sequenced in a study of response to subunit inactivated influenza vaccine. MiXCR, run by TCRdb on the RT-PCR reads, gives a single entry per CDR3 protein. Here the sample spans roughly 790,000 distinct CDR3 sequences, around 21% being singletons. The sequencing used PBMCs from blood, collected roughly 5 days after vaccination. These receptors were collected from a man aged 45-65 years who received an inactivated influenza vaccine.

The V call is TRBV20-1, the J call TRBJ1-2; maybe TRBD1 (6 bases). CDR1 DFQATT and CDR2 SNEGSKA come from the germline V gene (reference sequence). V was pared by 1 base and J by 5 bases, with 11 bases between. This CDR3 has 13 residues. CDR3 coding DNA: TGCAGTGCTAGAGCCGGGACACAATATGGCTACACCTTC. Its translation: CSARAGTQYGYTF.

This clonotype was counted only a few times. The CDR3: CSALLAGGLNEQFF. The CDR3 DNA follows: TGCAGTGCCCTACTAGCGGGGGGCCTCAATGAGCAGTTCTTC. This chain joins TRBV20-1 and TRBJ2-1, with TRBD2 matching 12 bases. The CDR3 spans 14 residues. With 6 bases clipped from V and 6 bases from J, the junction kept 6 bases outside the gene matches. The germline V gene has CDR1 DFQATT and CDR2 SNEGSKA (reference sequence).

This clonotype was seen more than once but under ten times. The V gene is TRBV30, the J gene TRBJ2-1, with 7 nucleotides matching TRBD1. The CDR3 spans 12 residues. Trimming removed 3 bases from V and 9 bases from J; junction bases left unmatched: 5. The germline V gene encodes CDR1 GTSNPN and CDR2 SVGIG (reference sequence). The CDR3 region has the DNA TGTGCCTGGAGGTTCCACAGGGGTGAGCAGTTCTTC. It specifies CAWRFHRGEQFF.

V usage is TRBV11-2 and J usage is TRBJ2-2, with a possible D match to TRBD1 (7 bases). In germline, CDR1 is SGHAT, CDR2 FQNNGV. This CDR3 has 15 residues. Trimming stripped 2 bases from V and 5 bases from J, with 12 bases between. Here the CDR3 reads CASSLKQGRTGELFF. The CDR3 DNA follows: TGTGCCAGCAGCTTAAAACAGGGGAGGACCGGGGAGCTGTTTTTT.

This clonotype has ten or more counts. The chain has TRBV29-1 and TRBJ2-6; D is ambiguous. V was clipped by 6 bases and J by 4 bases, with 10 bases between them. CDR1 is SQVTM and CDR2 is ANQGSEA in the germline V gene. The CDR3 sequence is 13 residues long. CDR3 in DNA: TGCAGCGTCCTCAATATGGGGGCCAACGTCCTGACTTTC. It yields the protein CSVLNMGANVLTF.